The clone carrying this TCR beta chain showed up just a few times. Its antigen is not identified. This sample stems from a study of human T cells and chemical hapten exposure. Study information: The patients, most of them female, presented with alopecia areata, totalis or universalis. Overall study findings and caveats: With DPC sensitization, TCRs exceeding 1 in 1000 frequency showed no change. Controls formed significantly fewer large CDR3 similarity clusters than expanded TCRs did.

Time point meaning: patch test 1, 2 weeks after DPC sensitization. As for treatment: therapeutic diphenylcyclopropenone sensitization with weekly scalp DPC. TCRdb independently ran MiXCR on the RACE reads; one entry per CDR3 protein. The sample lists roughly 100,000 distinct CDR3 sequences; more than 9.5% were seen once. V lost 0 bases and J lost 0; bases outside the gene matches: 14. CDR1 and CDR2 (germline): DFQATT, SNEGSKA (reference sequence). The CDR3 extends over 20 amino acids. The source material was whole blood, sampled in connection with sensitization to the hapten diphenylcyclopropenone (DPC). The TCR comes from a middle-aged woman with alopecia areata. Some clones in this sample may be carry-over from other donors' samples. The J gene is TRBJ2-3, the V gene TRBV20-1, with 11 bases fitting TRBD2. This CDR3 is CSARDSGGAGLRVSTDTQYF. Here the CDR3 DNA reads TGCAGTGCTAGAGATAGCGGGGGGGCCGGTTTGCGGGTGAGCACAGATACGCAGTATTTT.